This TCR beta chain was recovered during a study of patients and donors after allogeneic stem cell transplantation. MiXCR was run by TCRdb on the RT-PCR reads, yielding one entry per CDR3 protein. The sample has almost 90,000 distinct CDR3 sequences; around 5% are singletons. This clonotype was observed many times. The CDR3 is made up of 17 amino acids. V was trimmed by 2 bases and J by 2 bases, leaving 15 bases between them. Germline V lookup: CDR1 MNHEY, CDR2 SMNVEV (reference sequence). The receptor comes from a human donor who was either an allogeneic HSCT recipient or a stem cell or donor lymphocyte infusion donor (not recorded which). It is not recorded whose cells these are; they may come from a transplant donor. The sample comprised blood, either unsorted or a sorted T cell fraction (not recorded which). This chain uses TRBV27 with TRBJ2-2; a weak D match, TRBD2 (6 bases). This CDR3 is CASSLEGRRGNTGELFF. The CDR3 coding sequence is TGTGCCAGCAGTTTAGAGGGTCGGAGGGGTAACACCGGGGAGCTGTTTTTT.